This T cell receptor beta chain was identified in a study of T cell repertoires in cytomegalovirus infection. Turning to the study itself: From public TCR beta signatures came an indication of both CMV infection and matching HLA type.

V trimming: 5 bases; J trimming: 0 bases; junction bases outside the gene matches: 12. This CDR3 has 17 amino acids. From germline, CDR1 is SGHAT and CDR2 FQDESV (reference sequence). Findings and limits, study-wide: HLA-C-restricted, CMV-specific TCR beta clonotypes were dominant ex vivo. Carriers of CMV plus the relevant HLA were identified by cumulative public TCR beta family frequency.

TCRdb reprocessed the reads with MiXCR, giving one entry per CDR3 protein. Of nearly 450,000 distinct CDR3 sequences listed, roughly 31% are singletons. Concerning this clonotype itself: Its cognate antigen is unknown.

The specimen sequenced was PBMCs. V is TRBV11-1 and J is TRBJ1-1; TRBD1 agrees at 7 bases. This sequence originates from a human donor in good health (CMV status not recorded). Some clones in this sample may be carry-over from other donors' samples. The CDR3 spells CASSPGGGGPMNTEAFF. CDR3 in DNA: TGTGCCAGCAGCCCAGGAGGGGGCGGACCCATGAACACTGAAGCTTTCTTT.